This T cell receptor (beta chain) came from a study of early T cells in non-severe SARS-CoV-2 infection. About the research overall: Bulk RNA isolated from unsorted whole blood underwent sequencing; chains were not paired. The study's findings and limits: VDJdb-based annotation leaned toward anti-spike CD8 responses and missed private and CD4 specificities.

In the library, individual cDNA molecules carried attached unique molecular identifiers. TCRdb re-derived calls from the 5' RACE reads in MiXCR, one entry per CDR3 protein. The sample lists around 62,000 distinct CDR3 sequences; around 12% were seen once. The sample holds many counts of this clonotype. What it recognizes is unknown. Germline CDR1 reads MDHEN; CDR2 reads SYDVKM. CDR3 length equals 13 residues. V lost 10 bases and J lost 2, with 15 bases in between. This receptor was identified in an adult who was a healthcare worker with PCR-confirmed SARS-CoV-2 infection or an uninfected control (not recorded which). The V gene is TRBV28, the J gene TRBJ2-7; D is perhaps TRBD2 (5 bases). The sequenced sample consisted of whole blood. CDR3 DNA: TGTGCCACCGCGGACTCTGCCCCCTACGAGCAGTACTTC. Its translation is CATADSAPYEQYF.